This T cell receptor beta chain was obtained from a study of blood T cell repertoires in COVID-19. This table comes from immunoSEQ multiplex PCR, and its TCRdb copy is limited to in-frame clones, with some not included. The sample lists over 300,000 clones, 85% to 90% occurring once. CDR3 size: 12 residues. In germline, CDR1 is MDHEN, CDR2 SYDVKM. Recruitment covered under 25 US areas and drew participants whose ages spanned roughly 18 to 95 years. V gene TRBV28 combines with J gene TRBJ1-1; tentatively, D is TRBD1 (6 bases). The sequence was obtained from a young woman who had recovered from COVID-19. Material for sequencing was PBMCs or T cells enriched from blood (not recorded which). The CDR3 nucleotides are TGTGTAAGCCTGGGGGCGTACACTGAAGCTTTCTTT. Translation: CVSLGAYTEAFF.